These 7 T cell receptor beta chains originate from one sample sequenced in a study of human T cells and chemical hapten exposure. Total RNA was isolated from unfractionated whole blood. A single record per CDR3 protein comes from TCRdb applying MiXCR to the 5' RACE reads. The sample yields 130,000 or so distinct CDR3 sequences, roughly 4% seen once. These receptors all come from a female donor in good health.

This clonotype was detected ten times or more. The chain uses TRBV18 and TRBJ2-7; D ambiguous. CDR1 is KGHSH, CDR2 LQKENI, per germline. Trimming left V 2 bases short and J 2 bases short, with 7 bases between. The CDR3 covers 13 residues. CDR3 in amino acids: CASSPEDAYEQYF. Written as DNA, the CDR3 is TGTGCCAGCTCACCAGAGGATGCCTACGAGCAGTACTTC.

The table lists this clonotype with many counts. The chain couples TRBV7-2 to TRBJ2-3; D is perhaps TRBD1 (5 bases). Germline-derived CDR1 and CDR2 are SGHTA and FQGNSA. This CDR3 contains 14 residues. The V end was cut by 2 bases, the J end by 4 bases, with 10 bases between. The CDR3 region is CASSLSQGPDTQYF. CDR3 coding DNA: TGTGCCAGCAGCTTAAGCCAGGGCCCAGATACGCAGTATTTT. The complete variable domain, with remaining parts taken from reference TRBV7-2 and TRBJ2-3, reads GAGVSQSPSNKVTEKGKDVELRCDPISGHTALYWYRQSLGQGLEFLIYFQGNSAPDKSGLPSDRFSAERTGGSVSTLTIQRTQQEDSAVYLCASSLSQGPDTQYFGPGTRLTVL.

This clonotype was recorded many times. The chain combines TRBV6-6 with TRBJ1-1; the D is unclear. Germline V gene lookup returns CDR1 MNHNY and CDR2 SVGAGI (reference sequence). CDR3 size: 14 residues. V was shortened by 5 bases and J by 1 base, with 11 bases between the two germline ends. In DNA, the CDR3 is TGTGCCAGCAGTCAGCCCGGGAAGAACACTGAAGCTTTCTTT. This translates into CASSQPGKNTEAFF.

The table lists this clonotype with many counts. This chain links TRBV5-4 with TRBJ1-1; no clear D gene. The germline V and J ends were trimmed by 4 bases and 1 base, with 8 bases remaining between them. Germline lookup yields CDR1 SGHNT and CDR2 YYREEE (reference sequence). The CDR3 is 13 residues long. The CDR3 DNA follows: TGTGCCAGCAGCGCTACAGCGAACACTGAAGCTTTCTTT. It encodes CASSATANTEAFF.

This clonotype has a count of ten or more. The genes are TRBV6-1 and TRBJ2-1; a weak D match, TRBD2 (6 bases). V lost 7 bases and J 1 base, leaving 14 bases between the germline ends. This CDR3 is built from 15 residues. Germline lookup yields CDR1 MNHNS and CDR2 SASEGT. The CDR3 bases are TGTGCCAGCAAGGTTACGGGAGCTTCCTACAATGAGCAGTTCTTC. It is translated as CASKVTGASYNEQFF.

At least ten counts were recorded for this clonotype. The chain recombines TRBV20-1 with TRBJ2-3; TRBD2 might be the D (6 bases). The ends were cut back, 5 bases at V and 0 bases at J, with 12 bases in the middle. Germline V gives CDR1 DFQATT, CDR2 SNEGSKA (reference sequence). CDR3 length: 14 amino acids. CDR3 in amino acids: CSAGREPSTDTQYF. The CDR3 DNA sequence: TGCAGTGCTGGCCGGGAGCCAAGCACAGATACGCAGTATTTT.

The table lists this clonotype with many counts. The V gene is TRBV5-1, the J gene TRBJ2-3, with TRBD2 identical over 10 bases. Trimming removed 1 base from V and 4 bases from J; junction bases left unmatched: 6. The CDR3 runs 16 residues. Germline CDR1 is SGHRS and CDR2 is YFSETQ. CDR3 DNA sequence: TGCGCCAGCAGCTTGCCGGCTAGCGGGGGTCCAGATACGCAGTATTTT. Protein sequence: CASSLPASGGPDTQYF.